This entry concerns a single T cell receptor (beta chain). This sample was taken from a study of blood T cell repertoires in COVID-19. Overall study: PBMCs, B-cell-depleted T cells, or T cells were the source of the cDNA or gDNA that made up the material.

The germline V and J ends were trimmed by 7 bases and 6 bases, with 9 bases remaining between them. CDR3 length equals 12 residues. Germline CDR1 reads ENHRY; CDR2 reads SYGVKD. Original methodology: Quantification of nucleated cells was approximated via reference gene primer amplification. TCRdb keeps only in-frame clones here, not all; method: immunoSEQ multiplex PCR. V, J and clone size reflect that table, while D and trimming were determined from the DNA. This table has 250,000 to 350,000 clones, roughly 90% appearing once. The specimen sequenced was peripheral blood. J is TRBJ2-2 and V is TRBV10-3; D uncertain. The TCR was taken from a woman aged 50 to 60 who had recovered from COVID-19. CDR3: CAINRASGELFF. The CDR3, as DNA: TGTGCCATCAACCGAGCGTCCGGGGAGCTGTTTTTT.